The 30 T cell receptor beta chains presented below share a single source sample, sequenced in a study of cytomegalovirus exposure and HLA in healthy donors (dated by TCRdb to about 2017). The library came from the immunoSEQ multiplex PCR assay. The multiplex PCR relied on a mix of 60 forward primers for TCR Vbeta segments and 13 reverse primers for TCR Jbeta segments. The source is immuneACCESS, and TCRdb retained only in-frame sequences with V and J called. Part of the clones is not carried over; for the studies checked, unresolved V genes explain less than half of this, and the remainder is unexplained. Here the sample has 150,000 to 200,000 clones; about 80% occur a single time. Jointly, the top ten make up roughly 10% of the sample. Sequenced input: PBMCs. The receptors derive from a man between 18 and 29 years old in good health and CMV-seropositive.

The chain is built from TRBV10-2 and TRBJ2-1; TRBD2 matches 9 bases. V lost 3 bases to trimming and J lost 7 bases; unmatched junction nucleotides: 10. The length of the CDR3 is 16 residues. CDR1 is WSHSY, CDR2 SAAADI, per germline. CDR3 sequence: CASSEVAGGPGNEQFF. Written as DNA, the CDR3 is TGCGCCAGCAGTGAAGTTGCGGGAGGGCCGGGGAATGAGCAGTTCTTC.

In DNA form, the CDR3 reads TGTGCCAGCAGCCCCCCTCTAGCGGGGGGTGCTAGCACAGATACGCAGTATTTT. Translation gives CASSPPLAGGASTDTQYF. This rearrangement joins TRBV28 to TRBJ2-3; 11 positions match TRBD2. V was clipped by 6 bases and J by 0 bases; unmatched bases: 11. Germline CDR1 MDHEN, CDR2 SYDVKM. The CDR3 is 18 residues long.

CDR3 in amino acids: CASSLGGSEQYF. The CDR3 coding sequence is TGTGCCAGCAGCTTAGGAGGCAGCGAGCAGTACTTC. V and J are TRBV7-6 and TRBJ2-7; no clear D gene. The CDR3 sequence is 12 residues long. V lost 1 base and J lost 6, with 7 bases in between. CDR1 SGHVS and CDR2 FNYEAQ come from the germline V gene.

The genes are TRBV7-2 and TRBJ1-3, with 7 nucleotides matching TRBD1. Trimming took 5 bases from V and 2 from J; bases not matched to a gene: 6. This CDR3 is built from 15 residues. CDR1 is SGHTA and CDR2 is FQGNSA in the germline V gene. CDR3 in DNA: TGTGCCAGCAGCGGCCTCGGACAGGCTGGAAACACCATATATTTT. Encoded protein: CASSGLGQAGNTIYF.

The chain carries TRBV10-1 and TRBJ2-7; D call uncertain. CDR1 is WNHNN, CDR2 SYGVQD, per germline (reference sequence). There are 15 residues in the CDR3. V gave up 0 bases and J gave up 6 bases, with 15 bases separating them. CDR3 loop: CASSESSGVVGEQYF. The DNA of the CDR3 is TGCGCCAGCAGTGAGTCGAGTGGTGTAGTCGGCGAGCAGTACTTC.

This chain links TRBV10-1 with TRBJ2-3, with a weak D call TRBD1 (6 bases). The length of the CDR3 is 14 residues. V shed 0 bases and J shed 2 bases, with 6 bases lying between them. The germline V gene encodes CDR1 WNHNN and CDR2 SYGVQD (reference sequence). CDR3 amino acids: CASSESGATDTQYF. In nucleotides, the CDR3 is TGCGCCAGCAGTGAGTCGGGGGCCACAGATACGCAGTATTTT.

This chain uses TRBV5-4 with TRBJ1-2; 8 nucleotides line up with TRBD1. Trimming cost V 4 bases and J 8 bases; bases outside gene matches: 7. This CDR3 contains 13 residues. Germline V CDR1 and CDR2: SGHNT, YYREEE (reference sequence). CDR3 region: CASSLDREGGYTF. The CDR3 DNA reads TGTGCCAGCAGCCTGGACAGGGAAGGCGGCTACACCTTC.

The sample holds a few counts of this clone. V gene TRBV9 combines with J gene TRBJ1-2; 8 bases match TRBD1. The CDR3 runs to 14 residues. V trimming: 3 bases; J trimming: 6 bases; junction bases outside the gene matches: 7. Germline V CDR1 and CDR2: SGDLS, YYNGEE. CDR3 nucleotides: TGTGCCAGCAGCGCTGTGACAGGGGCGGATGGCTACACCTTC. It encodes CASSAVTGADGYTF.

This clone was found once. The gene calls are TRBV10-1 and TRBJ1-4; possible D gene TRBD1, 6 bases. CDR3 size: 15 residues. Trimming stripped 0 bases from V and 7 bases from J, with 12 bases between. CDR1 is WNHNN, CDR2 SYGVQD, per germline (reference sequence). CDR3 bases: TGCGCCAGCAGTGAGTCGCAGGGGAAAGGTGAAAAACTGTTTTTT. This codes for CASSESQGKGEKLFF.

With regard to this clone: This CDR3 is also generated by other DNA sequences in the sample. The chain uses TRBV6-5 and TRBJ2-7; D unresolved. This CDR3 contains 15 residues. V was pared by 2 bases and J by 3 bases, with 14 bases between. Germline V gene data show CDR1 as MNHEY and CDR2 as SVGAGI. The CDR3 sequence is CASSYQMGHLYEQYF. The CDR3 bases are TGTGCCAGCAGTTACCAAATGGGCCACCTCTACGAGCAGTACTTC.

The chain employs TRBV6-1 and TRBJ2-2, with a possible D match to TRBD1 (6 bases). From germline, CDR1 is MNHNS and CDR2 SASEGT. The CDR3 covers 15 residues. V was clipped by 4 bases and J by 2 bases, with 11 bases between them. The CDR3 bases are TGTGCCAGCAGTGTCCGAGGGGGTAACACCGGGGAGCTGTTTTTT. Translating gives CASSVRGGNTGELFF.

The rearrangement joins TRBV5-1 to TRBJ2-2; 7 nucleotides agree with TRBD2. With 6 bases clipped from V and 1 base from J, the junction kept 3 bases outside the gene matches. Germline CDR1 SGHRS, CDR2 YFSETQ. This CDR3 contains 14 residues. The chain's CDR3 is CASNPSGNTGELFF. The DNA for the CDR3 is TGCGCCAGCAATCCTAGCGGGAACACCGGGGAGCTGTTTTTT.

V and J are TRBV4-3 and TRBJ2-7; weak D call: TRBD1 (6 bases). V lost 2 bases and J lost 4, with 9 bases in between. In germline, CDR1 is LGHNA, CDR2 YSLEER. CDR3 length equals 13 residues. CDR3 loop: CASSQRTEYEQYF. The CDR3 nucleotides read TGCGCCAGCAGCCAAAGGACAGAGTACGAGCAGTACTTC.

The chain is built from TRBV15 and TRBJ1-2; D perhaps matches TRBD1 (5 bases). The CDR3 contains 14 residues. Between the trimmed V and J ends, which lost 1 base and 6 bases, there was a span of 12 bases. Germline assignment: CDR1 LNHNV and CDR2 YYDKDF (reference sequence). CDR3 amino acids: CATSRAREGDGYTF. CDR3 sequence (DNA): TGTGCCACCAGCAGAGCCAGGGAAGGGGATGGCTACACCTTC.

The chain carries TRBV7-9 and TRBJ2-3; the match to TRBD2 covers 9 bases. Germline V gene lookup returns CDR1 SEHNR and CDR2 FQNEAQ (reference sequence). With V trimmed by 5 bases and J by 0 bases, 6 bases remained unmatched. The CDR3 extends over 16 amino acids. The CDR3 region has the DNA TGTGCCAGCAGCCCGACTAGCGGCCCTAGCACAGATACGCAGTATTTT. The encoded protein is CASSPTSGPSTDTQYF. Complete variable domain (other parts from reference TRBV7-9 and TRBJ2-3): DTGVSQNPRHKITKRGQNVTFRCDPISEHNRLYWYRQTLGQGPEFLTYFQNEAQLEKSRLLSDRFSAERPKGSFSTLEIQRTEQGDSAMYLCASSPTSGPSTDTQYFGPGTRLTVL.

J is TRBJ2-2 and V is TRBV29-1, with TRBD1 matching over 10 bases. V dropped 4 bases and J dropped 5; count of bases not matched to a gene: 4. The CDR3 consists of 14 residues. CDR1 is SQVTM, CDR2 ANQGSEA, per germline. CDR3 sequence: CSVVRDRGTGELFF. The CDR3 DNA reads as TGCAGCGTTGTCCGGGACAGGGGAACCGGGGAGCTGTTTTTT.

The chain is built from TRBV27 and TRBJ1-1; 12 nucleotides agree with TRBD1. The CDR3 totals 14 residues. The V and J ends lost 5 bases and 11 bases, in that order; junction bases with no gene match: 9. The germline V gene encodes CDR1 MNHEY and CDR2 SMNVEV (reference sequence). CDR3 region: CASSGTGTGGEAFF. CDR3 sequence (DNA): TGTGCCAGCAGTGGCACCGGGACAGGGGGCGAGGCTTTCTTT.

The sample holds one count of this clone. J is TRBJ1-2 and V is TRBV7-8; possible D gene TRBD1, 5 bases. CDR1 is SGHVS, CDR2 FQNEAQ, per germline. This CDR3 has 15 amino acids. V gave up 4 bases and J gave up 3 bases, with 15 bases separating them. In nucleotides, the CDR3 is TGTGCCAGCAGCTCGGGGGGGGGTTGCGACTATGGCTACACCTTC. Its translation: CASSSGGGCDYGYTF.

This clone was seen once. The J gene is TRBJ2-3, the V gene TRBV30; 8 positions match TRBD2. Unmatched junction bases numbered 14, after V lost 2 bases and J lost 7 bases. Germline V lookup: CDR1 GTSNPN, CDR2 SVGIG (reference sequence). The CDR3 is made up of 16 amino acids. This chain's CDR3 is CAWSPPSGSGWNTQYF. CDR3 nucleotide sequence: TGTGCCTGGAGTCCACCTAGCGGGTCAGGGTGGAATACGCAGTATTTT.

This clone was observed a handful of times. The CDR3: CASSLWVGGTGNEQFF. The CDR3, as DNA: TGCGCCAGCAGCTTGTGGGTCGGGGGAACGGGGAATGAGCAGTTCTTC. The chain combines TRBV5-1 with TRBJ2-1, with D possibly being TRBD2 (6 bases). This CDR3 is 16 amino acids long. The germline CDR1 and CDR2 sequences are SGHRS and YFSETQ. The V and J ends lost 1 base and 7 bases respectively, with 18 bases between them.

The chain combines TRBV27 with TRBJ2-7; maybe TRBD1 (6 bases). Trimming took 1 base from V and 0 from J, leaving 7 bases between them. The V gene's germline CDR1 is MNHEY and CDR2 SMNVEV (reference sequence). The CDR3 spans 14 residues. CDR3 nucleotides: TGTGCCAGCAGTTTATGGGACACCTCCTACGAGCAGTACTTC. It is translated as CASSLWDTSYEQYF.

The chain joins TRBV10-3 to TRBJ1-5; D is undetermined. This CDR3 comprises 14 residues. Germline loops: CDR1 ENHRY, CDR2 SYGVKD. With 11 bases removed from V and 6 bases from J, the gap between germline ends came to 20 bases. Written as DNA, the CDR3 is TGTGCCTCCGCGGGAGGATTTGTCGCTCAGCCCCAGCATTTT. It yields the protein CASAGGFVAQPQHF.

V and J are TRBV18 and TRBJ2-7; TRBD1 aligns across 7 bases. Trimming at V came to 5 bases and at J to 0 bases, leaving 19 bases not matched to a gene. Per germline, CDR1 KGHSH and CDR2 LQKENI. The CDR3 is made up of 19 amino acids. This CDR3 reads CASSEVSPGTAITSYEQYF. The DNA for the CDR3 is TGTGCCAGCTCAGAAGTATCACCCGGGACAGCCATAACCTCCTACGAGCAGTACTTC.

CDR3 protein: CASSLALVPGTGIYNEQFF. The CDR3 DNA follows: TGTGCCAGCAGCTTGGCGTTGGTACCAGGGACAGGGATTTACAATGAGCAGTTCTTC. This chain connects TRBV5-4 to TRBJ2-1; 9 bases fit TRBD1. J lost 4 bases, V lost 0 bases, and 14 bases had no gene match. The CDR3 extends over 19 amino acids. Germline CDR1 and CDR2: SGHNT and YYREEE (reference sequence).

This clone has only a few counts. The rearrangement joins TRBV2 to TRBJ1-2; 9 bases match TRBD1. The CDR3 loop spans 16 amino acids. Trimming cost V 9 bases and J 3 bases; bases outside gene matches: 14. Germline CDR1 is SNHLY and CDR2 is FYNNEI. The CDR3 bases are TGTGCCAGTGAAGGACAGGGGTTGTGGTTGGACTATGGCTACACCTTC. Protein: CASEGQGLWLDYGYTF.

V is TRBV6-5 and J is TRBJ1-1, with TRBD1 matching 9 bases. This CDR3 is built from 15 residues. CDR1 and CDR2 (germline): MNHEY, SVGAGI. V lost 2 bases and J lost 7; bases outside the gene matches: 8. The DNA of the CDR3 is TGTGCCAGCAGTTACACCGGACTGGGACAGGGTGAAGCTTTCTTT. It codes for CASSYTGLGQGEAFF.

The rearrangement joins TRBV28 to TRBJ1-1, with D unclear. V was shortened by 6 bases and J by 3 bases, with 5 bases between the two germline ends. The CDR3 length is 11 residues. The V gene's germline CDR1 is MDHEN and CDR2 SYDVKM. CDR3 residues: CASSEYTEAFF. In nucleotides, the CDR3 is TGTGCCAGCAGCGAGTACACTGAAGCTTTCTTT.

The chain joins TRBV11-2 to TRBJ2-7; 8 bases are shared with TRBD2. Germline values: CDR1 SGHAT, CDR2 FQNNGV. The ends lost 6 bases at V and 6 bases at J; junction bases unmatched: 7. This CDR3 contains 13 residues. DNA of the CDR3: TGTGCCAGCAGTCCCCCGGGAGGGTTCGAGCAGTACTTC. This sequence encodes CASSPPGGFEQYF.

The J gene is TRBJ1-1, the V gene TRBV25-1; the match to TRBD1 covers 8 bases. V lost 8 bases to trimming and J lost 4 bases; unmatched junction nucleotides: 6. The CDR3 is 13 residues long. CDR1 MGHDK and CDR2 SYGVNS come from the germline V gene. CDR3 in amino acids: CASSTGGGTEAFF. DNA of the CDR3: TGTGCCAGCTCAACAGGGGGTGGCACTGAAGCTTTCTTT.

The chain carries TRBV13 and TRBJ1-6; D gene uncertain. V was trimmed by 7 bases and J by 6 bases, leaving 16 bases between them. CDR1 and CDR2 from the germline V gene are PRHDT and FYEKMQ (reference sequence). This CDR3 is built from 15 residues. The CDR3 reads CASKPSGEANSPLHF. Written as DNA, the CDR3 is TGTGCCAGCAAACCCTCGGGAGAGGCTAATTCACCCCTCCACTTT.